The T cell receptor (beta chain) under discussion was sequenced for a study of blood T cell repertoires in COVID-19. Assay: immunoSEQ multiplex PCR; the TCRdb copy retains only in-frame clones and omits some. The table records 150,000 to 200,000 clones, about 87% of them present only once. Germline V gene sequence: CDR1 WNHNN, CDR2 SYGVQD (reference sequence). The CDR3 spans 14 residues. V lost 5 bases, J lost 2 bases, and 3 bases stayed unmatched. This clonotype was obtained from a man between 40 and 49 years old with active or convalescent COVID-19. The specimen was peripheral blood. This chain uses TRBV10-1 with TRBJ2-3; 8 bases are a match to TRBD2. CDR3 region: CASSPGGATDTQYF. The DNA of the CDR3 is TGCGCCAGCAGTCCCGGGGGGGCCACAGATACGCAGTATTTT.